The clone carrying this TCR beta chain was detected a few times. What it binds is unknown. Gene names and germline match the mouse. The read is 4 residues too short to cover the CDR3 end, so that end is filled in from the germline J gene. This CDR3 has 13 amino acids. From germline, CDR1 is NSHNY and CDR2 SYGAGN. V lost 7 bases and J lost 3; bases outside the gene matches: 6. The source of the sample is a study of CD8+ T cells in alopecia areata. The study, taken as a whole, reports: Clarity of TCR sharing across patients fell short of that in mice, possibly HLA-related.

TCR sequencing used cDNA made by reverse transcription of extracted RNA. Generated by immunoSEQ multiplex PCR, the TCRdb table keeps only in-frame clones and is missing some. Singletons are absent from the sample, which has some 110,000 clones. The chain carries TRBV13-1 and TRBJ1-2; 7 nucleotides agree with TRBD1. This clonotype was sampled from a C3H/HeJ mouse with alopecia areata. The mouse strain carries the MHC haplotype H2-k. The sample taken for sequencing was lesional skin. CDR3 loop: CASAGTVHSDYTF. Incomplete CDR3 DNA: TGTGCCAGCGCGGGGACAGTCCACTCC.